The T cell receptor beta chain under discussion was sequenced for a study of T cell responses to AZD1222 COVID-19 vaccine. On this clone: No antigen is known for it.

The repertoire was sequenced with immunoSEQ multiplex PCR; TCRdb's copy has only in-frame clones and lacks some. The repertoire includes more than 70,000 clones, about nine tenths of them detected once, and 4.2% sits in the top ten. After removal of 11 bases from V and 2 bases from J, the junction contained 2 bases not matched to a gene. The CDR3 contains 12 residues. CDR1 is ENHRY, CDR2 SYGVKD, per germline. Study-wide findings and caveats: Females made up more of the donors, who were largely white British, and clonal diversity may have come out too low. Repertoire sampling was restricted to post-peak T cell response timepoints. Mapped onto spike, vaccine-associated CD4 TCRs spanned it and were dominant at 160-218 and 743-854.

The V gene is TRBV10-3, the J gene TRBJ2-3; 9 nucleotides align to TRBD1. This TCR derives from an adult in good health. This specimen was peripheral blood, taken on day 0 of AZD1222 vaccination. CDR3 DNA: TGTGCCTCACAGGGGGCCACAGATACGCAGTATTTT. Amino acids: CASQGATDTQYF.